The entry below describes one TCR beta chain. The CDR3 is made up of 16 amino acids. V shed 6 bases, J shed 4 bases, and the junction held 9 bases outside the gene matches. Per the germline V gene, CDR1 is LNHDA and CDR2 is SQIVND (reference sequence). This entry belongs to a study of blood T cell repertoires in COVID-19. Study-level background: COVID-19 samples, acute and convalescent, were from the United States, Italy and Spain.

In the study's own analysis: Nucleated cell counts were estimated from reference gene primer amplification. Assay: immunoSEQ multiplex PCR; the TCRdb copy retains only in-frame clones and omits some. V and J calls and clone size follow that table, whereas D and trimming were derived from the DNA. The sample includes approximately 170,000 clones, 85% of them seen just once. The gene calls are TRBV19 and TRBJ1-5, with 10 bases identical to TRBD1. The origin of this receptor is a woman older than 75 with COVID-19, enrolled during active disease. The sample consisted of peripheral blood. CDR3 nucleotides: TGTGCCAGTAGGCTCCGGGACAGGGGAGCAAATCAGCCCCAGCATTTT. It yields the protein CASRLRDRGANQPQHF.